The 30 T cell receptor beta chains below come from one sample, sequenced in a study of cytomegalovirus exposure and HLA in healthy donors. Both 60 Vbeta primers and 13 Jbeta primers went into the PCR. Using immunoSEQ multiplex PCR, the repertoire was profiled, and TCRdb retains in-frame clones only, with some absent. This sample has under 200,000 clones, with around 75% found just once. Sequenced material: PBMCs. The receptor source for this set is a human donor in good health.

The chain joins TRBV6-5 to TRBJ2-7; 8 bases match TRBD1. The CDR3 has 14 residues. The ends lost 6 bases at V and 0 bases at J; junction bases unmatched: 4. Germline values: CDR1 MNHEY, CDR2 SVGAGI. In DNA, the CDR3 is TGTGCCAGCAGATGGACAGGGAGCTCCTACGAGCAGTACTTC. Its protein is CASRWTGSSYEQYF.

Remarks on this clone: This specimen includes other DNA sequences encoding the same CDR3. V is TRBV5-1 and J is TRBJ1-1, with D unresolved. The CDR3 runs 14 residues. Germline V gene sequence: CDR1 SGHRS, CDR2 YFSETQ. V gave up 0 bases and J gave up 0 bases, with 6 bases separating them. The CDR3 is CASSLEGVNTEAFF. In DNA, the CDR3 is TGCGCCAGCAGCTTGGAGGGAGTGAACACTGAAGCTTTCTTT.

The V call is TRBV20-1, the J call TRBJ1-2; D gene uncertain. The CDR3 extends over 11 amino acids. CDR1 and CDR2 from the germline V gene are DFQATT and SNEGSKA (reference sequence). Trimming left V 5 bases short and J 5 bases short, with 9 bases between. The chain's CDR3 is CSAYPIYGYTF. CDR3 sequence (DNA): TGCAGTGCTTATCCTATTTATGGCTACACCTTC.

This sequence joins TRBV4-1 and TRBJ1-4, with D possibly being TRBD1 (5 bases). This CDR3 region has 16 residues. Germline V CDR1 and CDR2: MGHRA, YSYEKL. Trimming pared 3 bases from V and 5 bases from J, leaving 16 bases between. The CDR3 DNA is TGCGCCAGCAGCCAGGGGGGGGTGGGTCTAAATGAAAAACTGTTTTTT. Translated, it gives CASSQGGVGLNEKLFF.

The chain uses TRBV29-1 and TRBJ2-1, with 15 bases that match TRBD2. The germline CDR1 and CDR2 sequences are SQVTM and ANQGSEA. The ends lost 4 bases at V and 3 bases at J; junction bases unmatched: 7. CDR3 length equals 17 residues. The chain's CDR3 is CSVGGGLAGGNYNEQFF. In nucleotides, the CDR3 is TGCAGCGTTGGAGGGGGACTAGCGGGGGGCAACTACAATGAGCAGTTCTTC.

The V gene is TRBV21-1, the J gene TRBJ1-4; the table's D call TRBD1 went unverified against the DNA. TRBV21-1 is deemed a pseudogene. CDR3 length: 14 residues. The CDR3 sequence: CASSNEGAKEKLFF. DNA of the CDR3: TGTGCCAGCAGCAATGAGGGGGCGAAAGAAAAACTGTTTTTT.

J is TRBJ1-3 and V is TRBV5-1; TRBD1 matches at 12 bases. The germline V gene encodes CDR1 SGHRS and CDR2 YFSETQ. The CDR3 has 18 residues. Trimming cost V 0 bases and J 0 bases; bases outside gene matches: 4. CDR3 DNA: TGCGCCAGCAGCTTGGCCGGGACAGGGGGCATCTCTGGAAACACCATATATTTT. This sequence encodes CASSLAGTGGISGNTIYF.

The J gene is TRBJ1-2, the V gene TRBV5-6; no clear D gene. There are 14 residues in the CDR3. V lost 3 bases and J 4 bases, leaving 13 bases between the germline ends. CDR1 and CDR2 from the germline V gene are SGHDT and YYEEEE. This chain's CDR3 is CASSSRTEGYGYTF. The CDR3 DNA sequence: TGTGCCAGCAGCTCCCGGACCGAGGGCTATGGCTACACCTTC.

This clone was detected only a few times. The V gene is TRBV5-1, the J gene TRBJ2-3; 10 bases match TRBD1. CDR3 length: 15 residues. Germline CDR1 and CDR2: SGHRS and YFSETQ. V dropped 0 bases and J dropped 7; count of bases not matched to a gene: 5. This chain's CDR3 is CASSLEGQGPNTQYF. CDR3 coding DNA: TGCGCCAGCAGCTTGGAGGGACAGGGGCCGAATACGCAGTATTTT.

The CDR3 region has the DNA TGCAGTGCTGGGACAGGGGATGGCTACACCTTC. Its translation: CSAGTGDGYTF. V is TRBV20-1 and J is TRBJ1-2, with 10 nucleotides matching TRBD1. Germline trimming cut 5 bases from V and 6 bases from J; bases unmatched to any gene: 0. Germline CDR1 reads DFQATT; CDR2 reads SNEGSKA (reference sequence). This CDR3 comprises 11 residues.

This rearrangement joins TRBV5-1 to TRBJ2-7; TRBD1 matches at 12 bases. The CDR3 runs to 16 residues. Trimming took 0 bases from V and 5 from J; bases not matched to a gene: 6. The germline gives CDR1 SGHRS, CDR2 YFSETQ. CDR3 nucleotides: TGCGCCAGCAGCTTGGGAGCGGGACAGGGGGCAAACGAGCAGTACTTC. Translation: CASSLGAGQGANEQYF.

The V gene is TRBV7-9, the J gene TRBJ2-3, with 7 nucleotides matching TRBD2. Germline V CDR1 and CDR2: SEHNR, FQNEAQ (reference sequence). CDR3 size: 13 residues. V shed 5 bases and J 11 bases; nucleotides not matched to a gene: 10. The CDR3: CASSIGGGERQYF. DNA for the CDR3: TGTGCCAGCAGCATCGGGGGAGGGGAAAGGCAGTATTTT.

The chain carries TRBV4-2 and TRBJ2-1, with TRBD2 as a possible D gene (5 bases). CDR3 size: 15 residues. The germline gives CDR1 LGHNA, CDR2 YNFKEQ. V was trimmed by 3 bases and J by 2 bases, leaving 11 bases between them. The CDR3 sequence: CASSQRAEPYNEQFF. CDR3 nucleotide sequence: TGTGCCAGCAGCCAGAGAGCGGAGCCCTACAATGAGCAGTTCTTC.

The chain employs TRBV10-3 and TRBJ1-5, with TRBD1 identical over 10 bases. Germline CDR1 reads ENHRY; CDR2 reads SYGVKD. Trimming at V came to 2 bases and at J to 3 bases, leaving 4 bases not matched to a gene. The CDR3 runs 16 residues. The CDR3 loop is CAISEGGTGDNQPQHF. The CDR3 nucleotides read TGTGCCATCAGTGAGGGCGGGACAGGGGACAATCAGCCCCAGCATTTT.

This clone was counted once. The genes are TRBV11-3 and TRBJ2-7, with TRBD1 matching 8 bases. Unmatched junction bases numbered 11, after V lost 5 bases and J lost 5 bases. Looked up from germline, CDR1 is SGHNT and CDR2 is YENEEA. CDR3 size: 15 residues. This CDR3 is CASSNRGTGTHEQYF. In nucleotides, the CDR3 is TGTGCCAGCAGCAACCGTGGGACAGGTACGCACGAGCAGTACTTC.

This sequence joins TRBV6-5 and TRBJ2-1; 11 nucleotides agree with TRBD1. The CDR3 runs 15 residues. The V and J ends lost 5 bases and 4 bases, in that order; junction bases with no gene match: 4. Germline CDR1 MNHEY, CDR2 SVGAGI. CDR3 region: CASSPGTGGYNEQFF. The DNA for the CDR3 is TGTGCCAGCAGTCCCGGGACAGGGGGGTACAATGAGCAGTTCTTC.

This rearrangement joins TRBV6-5 to TRBJ1-1; D may be TRBD1 (6 bases). The CDR3 totals 15 residues. CDR1 MNHEY and CDR2 SVGAGI come from the germline V gene. Trimming stripped 0 bases from V and 0 bases from J, with 8 bases between. DNA of the CDR3: TGTGCCAGCAGTTACTCCGGGACACTGAACACTGAAGCTTTCTTT. The encoded protein is CASSYSGTLNTEAFF.

This clone was seen more than once but under ten times. The chain carries TRBV7-8 and TRBJ2-7; 8 bases are a match to TRBD2. There are 16 residues in the CDR3. CDR1 is SGHVS, CDR2 FQNEAQ, per germline. V was pared by 3 bases and J by 3 bases, with 10 bases of the junction left unmatched. The CDR3 protein is CASSLGEGGGRYEQYF. CDR3 bases: TGTGCCAGCAGCTTGGGGGAGGGCGGGGGGCGCTACGAGCAGTACTTC.

The genes are TRBV5-4 and TRBJ1-1, with 7 bases identical to TRBD1. The germline V gene has CDR1 SGHNT and CDR2 YYREEE (reference sequence). V gave up 4 bases and J gave up 0 bases; unmatched junction bases: 6. The CDR3 spans 15 residues. CDR3 sequence reads: CASSEGTALNTEAFF. CDR3 nucleotide sequence: TGTGCCAGCAGCGAGGGGACAGCCTTGAACACTGAAGCTTTCTTT.

This chain links TRBV14 with TRBJ2-2, with 9 bases matching TRBD2. The CDR3 totals 16 residues. Germline CDR1 and CDR2: SGHDN and FVKESK. With 0 bases clipped from V and 7 bases from J, the junction kept 6 bases outside the gene matches. CDR3 sequence (DNA): TGTGCCAGCAGCCAAGATGTAGCGGGGGTCCTCGGGGAGCTGTTTTTT. Translating it yields CASSQDVAGVLGELFF.

The rearrangement uses TRBV6-6 and TRBJ1-1, with 8 bases matching TRBD1. Germline loops: CDR1 MNHNY, CDR2 SVGAGI (reference sequence). This CDR3 has 12 amino acids. V trimming: 4 bases; J trimming: 12 bases; junction bases outside the gene matches: 7. The chain's CDR3 is CASSSRTGLSFF. CDR3 sequence (DNA): TGTGCCAGCAGTTCCAGGACAGGGCTGTCTTTCTTT.

This clone was counted once. The chain links TRBV10-2 to TRBJ2-2, with TRBD2 identical over 9 bases. Unmatched junction bases numbered 4, after V lost 7 bases and J lost 4 bases. Germline lookup yields CDR1 WSHSY and CDR2 SAAADI. There are 14 residues in the CDR3. CDR3 residues: CASNLAGSTGELFF. For the CDR3, the DNA is TGCGCCAGCAATCTAGCGGGGAGCACCGGGGAGCTGTTTTTT.

The V call is TRBV7-9, the J call TRBJ2-7; no firm D call. CDR3 length equals 14 residues. V was pared by 0 bases and J by 2 bases, with 8 bases between. The germline CDR1 and CDR2 sequences are SEHNR and FQNEAQ (reference sequence). CDR3 amino acids: CASSLANAAYEQYF. The CDR3 bases are TGTGCCAGCAGCTTAGCTAACGCAGCCTACGAGCAGTACTTC.

The rearrangement uses TRBV10-3 and TRBJ2-5, with 8 bases fitting TRBD1. Germline assignment: CDR1 ENHRY and CDR2 SYGVKD. The V gene end was trimmed by 5 bases and the J gene end by 1 base; junction bases not matched to a gene: 3. This CDR3 is built from 14 residues. CDR3 loop: CAISTGQGQETQYF. The CDR3 DNA follows: TGTGCCATCAGTACCGGACAGGGCCAAGAGACCCAGTACTTC.

This clone appeared a few times. The rearrangement joins TRBV10-1 to TRBJ1-1, with unresolved D. Trimming pared 4 bases from V and 3 bases from J, leaving 6 bases between. The germline V gene has CDR1 WNHNN and CDR2 SYGVQD (reference sequence). The CDR3 is made up of 12 amino acids. CDR3 DNA: TGCGCCAGCAGTGTCCTTTACACTGAAGCTTTCTTT. As protein: CASSVLYTEAFF.

This clone occurred once. This sequence joins TRBV7-8 and TRBJ2-5; TRBD2 aligns across 7 bases. CDR1 SGHVS and CDR2 FQNEAQ come from the germline V gene. Trimming removed 3 bases from V and 0 bases from J; junction bases left unmatched: 10. The CDR3 is 17 residues long. CDR3 in DNA: TGTGCCAGCAGCTTGGGACTACCGAAGGGGTACCAAGAGACCCAGTACTTC. Protein: CASSLGLPKGYQETQYF.

This clone turned up a few times. J is TRBJ1-1 and V is TRBV7-9, with TRBD1 matching over 8 bases. This CDR3 comprises 15 residues. Germline loops: CDR1 SEHNR, CDR2 FQNEAQ (reference sequence). V lost 0 bases, J lost 5 bases, and 5 bases stayed unmatched. The CDR3 region is CASSLAQGARTEAFF. The CDR3 bases are TGTGCCAGCAGCTTAGCGCAGGGGGCGCGAACTGAAGCTTTCTTT.

The V gene is TRBV9, the J gene TRBJ2-6; 9 bases agree with TRBD1. CDR1 and CDR2 (germline): SGDLS, YYNGEE. J lost 0 bases, V lost 0 bases, and 4 bases had no gene match. This CDR3 is 18 amino acids long. The CDR3 sequence is CASSVVATGGSGANVLTF. The CDR3 DNA is TGTGCCAGCAGCGTAGTCGCGACAGGGGGCTCTGGGGCCAACGTCCTGACTTTC.

This clone occurred once. CDR3 sequence (DNA): TGTGCCAGCAGCCAAGGCAGGGGGCCTAACTATGGCTACACCTTC. Translated, it gives CASSQGRGPNYGYTF. The chain couples TRBV4-2 to TRBJ1-2; 8 bases match TRBD1. This CDR3 has 15 amino acids. J was trimmed by 0 bases and V by 1 base; bases with no gene match: 1. Germline values: CDR1 LGHNA, CDR2 YNFKEQ.

This sequence joins TRBV7-2 and TRBJ1-5, with 7 bases matching TRBD1. Germline values: CDR1 SGHTA, CDR2 FQGNSA. The CDR3 loop spans 17 amino acids. With V trimmed by 5 bases and J by 2 bases, 12 bases remained unmatched. The CDR3 is CASSLRQGTVGNQPQHF. The CDR3 DNA reads TGTGCCAGCAGCCTAAGACAGGGAACGGTGGGCAATCAGCCCCAGCATTTT. Looking up the rest from reference TRBV7-2 and TRBJ1-5 gives the full variable domain: GAGVSQSPSNKVTEKGKDVELRCDPISGHTALYWYRQSLGQGLEFLIYFQGNSAPDKSGLPSDRFSAERTGGSVSTLTIQRTQQEDSAVYLCASSLRQGTVGNQPQHFGDGTRLSIL.